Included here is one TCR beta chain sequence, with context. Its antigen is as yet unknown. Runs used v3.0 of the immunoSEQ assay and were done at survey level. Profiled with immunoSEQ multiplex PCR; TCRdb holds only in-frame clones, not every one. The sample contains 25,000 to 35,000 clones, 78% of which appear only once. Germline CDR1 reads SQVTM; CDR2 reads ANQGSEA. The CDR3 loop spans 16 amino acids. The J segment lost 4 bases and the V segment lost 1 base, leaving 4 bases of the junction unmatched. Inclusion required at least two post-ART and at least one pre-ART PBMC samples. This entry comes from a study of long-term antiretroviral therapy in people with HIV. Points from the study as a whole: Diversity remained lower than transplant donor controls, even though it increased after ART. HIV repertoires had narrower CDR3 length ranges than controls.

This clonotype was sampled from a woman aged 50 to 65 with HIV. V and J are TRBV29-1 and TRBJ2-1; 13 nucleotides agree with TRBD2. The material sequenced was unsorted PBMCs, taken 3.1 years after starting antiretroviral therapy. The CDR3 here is CSVEGGLAGTYNEQFF. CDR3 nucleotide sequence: TGCAGCGTTGAAGGGGGACTAGCGGGAACGTACAATGAGCAGTTCTTC.